The 24 T cell receptor beta chains below were found in one sample sequenced in a study of post-analysis software for immune sequencing data. Study-wide points: Patients showed TRBV5-6, TRBV5-1 and TRBV20-1 among about five TRBV segments more frequent than in controls.

Their antigens remain unidentified. Presence of unique molecular identifiers characterized the TCR beta cDNA libraries. Each CDR3 protein is one row after TCRdb ran MiXCR on the PCR reads. The repertoire holds roughly 410,000 distinct CDR3 sequences, with approximately 38% as singletons. Material for sequencing was blood. The receptors stem from a girl under 18 with multiple sclerosis.

The chain uses TRBV20-1 and TRBJ1-2, with no clear D. V lost 1 base to trimming and J lost 2 bases, with 14 bases between them. CDR3 length: 15 amino acids. The germline V gene has CDR1 DFQATT and CDR2 SNEGSKA (reference sequence). The CDR3, as DNA: TGCAGTGCTAGAGGTAGCACATCACCCAACTATGGCTACACCTTC. Protein product: CSARGSTSPNYGYTF.

This clonotype was recorded at least ten times. This chain uses TRBV7-2 with TRBJ2-3; weak D call: TRBD2 (6 bases). Trimming shortened V by 5 bases and J by 0 bases, and 12 bases separated the two germline ends. Germline V gives CDR1 SGHTA, CDR2 FQGNSA. The CDR3 has 15 amino acids. Here the CDR3 reads CASSPGLTSTDTQYF. CDR3 sequence (DNA): TGTGCCAGCAGCCCGGGACTGACTAGCACAGATACGCAGTATTTT.

J is TRBJ2-7 and V is TRBV7-2; D may correspond to TRBD1 or TRBD2 (6 bases each). Trimming stripped 3 bases from V and 3 bases from J, with 15 bases between. Per germline, CDR1 SGHTA and CDR2 FQGNSA. The CDR3 loop spans 15 amino acids. The CDR3 here is CASSFPNREDYEQYF. CDR3 coding DNA: TGTGCCAGCAGCTTCCCGAACAGGGAGGACTACGAGCAGTACTTC.

This clonotype was seen more than once but under ten times. V and J are TRBV12-3 or TRBV12-4 and TRBJ1-2; D gene uncertain. V was cut by 6 bases and J by 4 bases, with 12 bases left in between. The CDR3 consists of 13 residues. This chain's CDR3 is CASRWAGLYGYTF. The CDR3 DNA reads TGTGCCAGCAGGTGGGCAGGTCTCTATGGCTACACCTTC.

The CDR3 nucleotides are TGTGCCAGCAGCTCCCAACCGACTAGCGGGGGGGCCGCGAACACCGGGGAGCTGTTTTTT. It translates to CASSSQPTSGGAANTGELFF. The rearrangement joins TRBV7-3 to TRBJ2-2, with 14 bases that match TRBD2. From germline, CDR1 is SGHTA and CDR2 FQGTGA. The ends lost 4 bases at V and 0 bases at J; junction bases unmatched: 10. This CDR3 has 20 residues.

The genes are TRBV5-1 and TRBJ1-5, with TRBD1 identical over 7 bases. This CDR3 is 14 amino acids long. Germline V CDR1 and CDR2: SGHRS, YFSETQ. Losses at the gene ends were 3 bases for V and 2 bases for J; bases not matched to a gene: 2. The CDR3 region is CASSWDSGNQPQHF. The CDR3 region has the DNA TGCGCCAGCAGCTGGGACAGTGGCAATCAGCCCCAGCATTTT.

This clonotype was recorded a few times. A read error may explain this, as a much larger clone is one base away. V usage is TRBV3-1 and J usage is TRBJ1-2; D might be TRBD1 (5 bases). The length of the CDR3 is 15 residues. Germline V gene data show CDR1 as LGHDT and CDR2 as YNNKEL (reference sequence). CDR3 sequence: CASSQAGTPGNGCTF. In DNA, the CDR3 is TGTGCCAGCAGCCAAGCAGGGACTCCTGGTAATGGCTGCACCTTC.

This clonotype was found a few times. V gene TRBV29-1 combines with J gene TRBJ2-1; perhaps TRBD1 as D (7 bases). Germline V gene lookup returns CDR1 SQVTM and CDR2 ANQGSEA. The CDR3 is made up of 13 amino acids. V lost 7 bases, J lost 5 bases, and 15 bases lay in between. CDR3 sequence reads: CSARGELHNEQFF. CDR3 nucleotides: TGCAGCGCCAGGGGGGAATTACACAATGAGCAGTTCTTC.

This clonotype was seen only a few times. This chain connects TRBV24-1 to TRBJ1-2; 8 bases match TRBD1. V was pared by 4 bases and J by 5 bases, with 5 bases of the junction left unmatched. The CDR3 is 14 residues long. The germline CDR1 and CDR2 sequences are KGHDR and SFDVKD. The CDR3 sequence is CATSDLDRAYGYTF. CDR3 DNA: TGTGCCACCAGTGACCTGGACAGGGCTTATGGCTACACCTTC.

In its sample, this clonotype was seen many times. The V call is TRBV6-2 or TRBV6-3, the J call TRBJ2-4; D perhaps matches TRBD1 (6 bases). Trimming removed 4 bases from V and 7 bases from J, with 8 bases in between. This CDR3 region has 12 residues. The germline CDR1 and CDR2 sequences are MNHEY and SVGEGT. The CDR3 sequence is CASSLGQNIQYF. The CDR3 coding sequence is TGTGCCAGCAGTTTAGGACAGAACATTCAGTACTTC.

The chain uses TRBV28 and TRBJ1-2; perhaps TRBD1 as D (5 bases). CDR1 is MDHEN, CDR2 SYDVKM, per germline. V was shortened by 3 bases and J by 1 base, with 15 bases between the two germline ends. The CDR3 is made up of 16 amino acids. This CDR3 is CASSLARLGDNYGYTF. In nucleotides, the CDR3 is TGTGCCAGCAGTTTGGCCCGTTTAGGGGATAACTATGGCTACACCTTC.

This clonotype was found once. This rearrangement joins TRBV12-3 or TRBV12-4 to TRBJ1-5; D is unresolved. The CDR3 totals 14 residues. V was trimmed by 1 base and J by 4 bases, leaving 8 bases between them. The CDR3 sequence: CASSLDGMNQPQHF. The CDR3 DNA follows: TGTGCCAGCAGTTTAGACGGGATGAATCAGCCCCAGCATTTT.

This clonotype has more than one count but fewer than ten. The junction departs from germline at one end; a sequencing error may be responsible. This chain links TRBV12-3 or TRBV12-4 with TRBJ1-5; a possible D gene is TRBD1 (6 bases). This CDR3 has 15 amino acids. Here the CDR3 reads CTSSLGGGLNQPQHF. Here the CDR3 DNA reads TGTACCAGCAGTTTGGGAGGGGGGCTCAATCAGCCCCAGCATTTT.

This chain links TRBV7-2 with TRBJ1-1; a weak D match, TRBD1 (6 bases). Germline CDR1 and CDR2: SGHTA and FQGNSA. CDR3 size: 15 residues. Deletions cut 4 bases from V and 3 bases from J, with 15 bases between. CDR3 amino acids: CASSSLRGLDTEAFF. CDR3 nucleotides: TGTGCCAGCAGCTCCCTTCGGGGGCTTGACACTGAAGCTTTCTTT.

The chain links TRBV11-2 to TRBJ2-2; D may be TRBD1 or TRBD2 (6 bases each). There are 17 residues in the CDR3. Between the trimmed V and J ends, which lost 4 bases and 5 bases, there was a span of 20 bases. Germline V gene data show CDR1 as SGHAT and CDR2 as FQNNGV. CDR3 in amino acids: CASSSAWLGAGTGELFF. As DNA, the CDR3 is TGTGCCAGCAGCTCCGCTTGGTTGGGGGCGGGAACCGGGGAGCTGTTTTTT.

The chain joins TRBV4-2 to TRBJ1-4; D might be TRBD1 (6 bases). Germline CDR1 reads LGHNA; CDR2 reads YNFKEQ. CDR3 length: 15 residues. V gave up 3 bases and J gave up 5 bases, with 13 bases separating them. The CDR3 nucleotides read TGTGCCAGCAGCCACTCCGGGACAAGGAATGAAAAACTGTTTTTT. Protein: CASSHSGTRNEKLFF.

This clonotype was counted between two and nine times. The rearrangement joins TRBV24-1 to TRBJ2-1; no definite D call. The CDR3 sequence is 12 residues long. Germline-derived CDR1 and CDR2 are KGHDR and SFDVKD. V was cut by 6 bases and J by 4 bases, with 6 bases left in between. The CDR3 coding sequence is TGTGCCACCAGTACTGGTTACAATGAGCAGTTCTTC. Translating gives CATSTGYNEQFF.

This clonotype was seen a handful of times. V gene TRBV7-9 combines with J gene TRBJ1-1; perhaps TRBD1 as D (5 bases). Germline lookup yields CDR1 SEHNR and CDR2 FQNEAQ (reference sequence). This CDR3 is built from 14 residues. V was pared by 3 bases and J by 5 bases, with 13 bases between. The CDR3 here is CASSFGQGETEAFF. CDR3 DNA sequence: TGTGCCAGCAGCTTCGGGCAGGGTGAGACTGAAGCTTTCTTT.

Note on this clonotype: The junction departs from germline at one end; a sequencing error may be responsible. The genes are TRBV20-1 and TRBJ1-2, with unresolved D. This CDR3 spans 14 amino acids. CDR1 is DFQATT and CDR2 is SNEGSKA in the germline V gene (reference sequence). In DNA form, the CDR3 reads TGCAGTACTAGAGATCCTACCGGGAAAAGTGGCTACACCTTC. It translates to CSTRDPTGKSGYTF.

The chain couples TRBV7-2 to TRBJ1-4; D may be TRBD1 (5 bases). The CDR3 is 15 residues long. The germline gives CDR1 SGHTA, CDR2 FQGNSA. V gave up 1 base and J gave up 8 bases, with 14 bases separating them. The CDR3 protein is CASSLVGALGEKLFF. CDR3 coding DNA: TGTGCCAGCAGCTTAGTCGGGGCCCTGGGGGAAAAACTGTTTTTT. The whole variable domain, remainder taken from reference TRBV7-2 and TRBJ1-4, is GAGVSQSPSNKVTEKGKDVELRCDPISGHTALYWYRQSLGQGLEFLIYFQGNSAPDKSGLPSDRFSAERTGGSVSTLTIQRTQQEDSAVYLCASSLVGALGEKLFFGSGTQLSVL.

As regards this clonotype: One junction end disagrees with the germline gene, perhaps due to a read error. V gene TRBV29-1 combines with J gene TRBJ2-3; 15 bases agree with TRBD2. The CDR3 spans 15 residues. Germline V lookup: CDR1 SQVTM, CDR2 ANQGSEA. The CDR3 sequence is CSVAGLAGGSDTRYF. The CDR3 nucleotides are TGCAGCGTCGCCGGACTAGCGGGGGGGTCAGATACGCGGTATTTT.

The V gene is TRBV4-1, the J gene TRBJ2-3; no firm D call. Germline V gives CDR1 MGHRA, CDR2 YSYEKL. V was cut by 0 bases and J by 2 bases, with 9 bases left in between. The CDR3 has 15 residues. CDR3 nucleotide sequence: TGCGCCAGCAGCCAAGAGAGCAGGTACACAGATACGCAGTATTTT. Amino acids: CASSQESRYTDTQYF.

This clonotype came up a few times. This chain links TRBV7-2 with TRBJ2-5, with D tentatively TRBD2 (7 bases). Per germline, CDR1 SGHTA and CDR2 FQGNSA. CDR3 length equals 14 residues. V lost 5 bases to trimming and J lost 4 bases, with 14 bases between them. CDR3 protein: CASSVGGGAETQYF. CDR3 DNA sequence: TGTGCCAGCAGCGTAGGGGGGGGCGCAGAGACCCAGTACTTC.

In this sample, this clonotype turned up a few times. J is TRBJ2-5 and V is TRBV11-2; 14 nucleotides line up with TRBD2. This CDR3 has 16 residues. Looked up from germline, CDR1 is SGHAT and CDR2 is FQNNGV. Germline trimming cut 4 bases from V and 2 bases from J; bases unmatched to any gene: 3. The CDR3 sequence is CASSSGTSGGQETQYF. As DNA, the CDR3 is TGTGCCAGCAGCTCCGGGACTAGCGGGGGTCAAGAGACCCAGTACTTC.